Only a few counts were recorded for the clone carrying this TCR beta chain. Antigen specificity is unknown. The use of a sample-barcoded 5' primer and a J-beta primer mix characterized a second PCR of roughly 6 to 12 cycles. Sequencing of every sample gave 2.5 million or more CDR3-containing paired-end reads. TCRdb itself ran the 5' RACE reads through MiXCR, one entry per CDR3 protein. Found here are some 750,000 distinct CDR3 sequences, about a fifth of them singletons; the top ten hold around 21%. This sample stems from a study of blood T cells in healthy people across ages. General study points: Per million T cells, TCR beta diversity dropped roughly linearly as age increased. CMV infection status of these donors was not known.

This sequence originates from a man aged 65 to 85 in good health. Sequencing was carried out using blood.

The CDR3 sequence: CASSKGVSKNIQYF. DNA of the CDR3: TGTGCCAGCAGCAAAGGAGTAAGCAAAAACATTCAGTACTTC. The chain has TRBV21-1 and TRBJ2-4. TRBV21-1 is recorded as a pseudogene. The CDR3 totals 14 residues.